This entry is about one TCR beta chain. TCRdb analysed the 5' RACE reads with MiXCR anew, one entry per CDR3 protein. The sample has nearly 55,000 distinct CDR3 sequences, roughly a quarter seen once. The sample consisted of tumor-infiltrating naive CD4+ T cells sorted from the breast tumor. The subset: naive CD4+ T cells, CD4+CD45RA+CD25-. This TCR was recovered from a female donor with breast cancer.

The CDR3 reads CASRGTGSNEQFF. The CDR3 region has the DNA TGTGCCAGCAGGGGGACAGGGTCCAATGAGCAGTTCTTC. The chain carries TRBV2 and TRBJ2-1, with TRBD1 matching over 9 bases. V shed 6 bases, J shed 6 bases, and the junction held 3 bases outside the gene matches. The CDR3 sequence is 13 residues long. Germline CDR1 SNHLY, CDR2 FYNNEI.